These 29 T cell receptor beta chains originate from one sample sequenced in a study of blood T cells in healthy people across ages. Through a sample-barcoded 5' primer and a J-beta primer mix, a second PCR was run for 7 to 11 cycles. TCRdb re-analysed the 5' RACE reads in MiXCR, keeping a single row per CDR3 protein. This sample has about 1.1 million distinct CDR3 sequences, with roughly two fifths found just once. Specimen: blood. All receptors come from a man between 18 and 35 years old in good health.

CDR3 loop: CASSPQKTGGEFSSYNEQYF. As DNA, the CDR3 is TGCGCCAGCAGCCCCCAGAAGACAGGGGGCGAGTTTAGCTCCTACAATGAGCAGTACTTC. V usage is TRBV4-1 and J usage is TRBJ2-1; 10 nucleotides agree with TRBD1. The DNA end is a closer match to TRBJ2-7, so the J assignment may be wrong. CDR3 length: 20 amino acids. CDR1 is MGHRA and CDR2 is YSYEKL in the germline V gene.

The chain recombines TRBV4-1 with TRBJ2-4; D remains ambiguous. Germline assignment: CDR1 MGHRA and CDR2 YSYEKL. This CDR3 comprises 16 residues. V was clipped by 1 base and J by 1 base, with 11 bases between them. The CDR3 DNA reads as TGCGCCAGCAGCCAAGTGGAAGACTCGGCCAAAAACATTCAGTACTTC. It codes for CASSQVEDSAKNIQYF.

The chain links TRBV3-1 to TRBJ1-1; the D gene is possibly TRBD1 (6 bases). V shed 4 bases and J shed 7 bases, with 16 bases lying between them. In germline, CDR1 is LGHDT, CDR2 YNNKEL (reference sequence). The CDR3 is 14 residues long. The CDR3 loop is CASSPPGTPREAFF. The CDR3 nucleotides are TGTGCCAGCAGCCCACCCGGGACACCACGTGAAGCTTTCTTT.

This clonotype showed up just a few times. The rearrangement uses TRBV5-6 and TRBJ1-1, with a possible D match to TRBD1 (5 bases). V was trimmed by 6 bases and J by 0 bases, leaving 21 bases between them. Germline V gene data show CDR1 as SGHDT and CDR2 as YYEEEE. The CDR3 is 17 residues long. The chain's CDR3 is CASNLVGRGRLNTEAFF. Written as DNA, the CDR3 is TGTGCCAGCAACCTCGTGGGGAGGGGCCGGTTGAACACTGAAGCTTTCTTT.

In its sample, this clonotype was seen many times. The chain joins TRBV6-2 or TRBV6-3 to TRBJ2-1; TRBD1 aligns across 9 bases. From germline, CDR1 is MNHEY and CDR2 SVGEGT. The ends lost 4 bases at V and 4 bases at J; junction bases unmatched: 5. This CDR3 comprises 15 residues. CDR3 DNA: TGTGCCAGCAGTTGGGGACAGGGATTATACAATGAGCAGTTCTTC. Translation: CASSWGQGLYNEQFF.

The V and J genes are TRBV27 and TRBJ2-1; TRBD1 aligns across 9 bases. The CDR3 spans 15 residues. The V segment lost 6 bases and the J segment 4 bases; nucleotides outside the gene matches: 7. Germline CDR1 MNHEY, CDR2 SMNVEV (reference sequence). CDR3 DNA: TGTGCCAGCAGACCCGGGACAGGGATATACAATGAGCAGTTCTTC. As protein: CASRPGTGIYNEQFF.

The chain employs TRBV7-9 and TRBJ2-7, with unresolved D. The germline V gene encodes CDR1 SEHNR and CDR2 FQNEAQ (reference sequence). This CDR3 has 14 amino acids. Trimming stripped 4 bases from V and 5 bases from J, with 15 bases between. The CDR3, as DNA: TGTGCCAGCAGCTCTAAACCTCAAGAGAACGAGCAGTACTTC. This encodes CASSSKPQENEQYF.

The chain joins TRBV20-1 to TRBJ2-3, with unresolved D. CDR3 length: 13 residues. V was clipped by 6 bases and J by 6 bases, with 16 bases between them. Germline V lookup: CDR1 DFQATT, CDR2 SNEGSKA (reference sequence). CDR3 sequence (DNA): TGCAGTGCCGGGCCTAGTTGGTCGGATACGCAGTATTTT. Its protein product is CSAGPSWSDTQYF.

This clonotype was seen more than once but under ten times. The V call is TRBV5-1, the J call TRBJ1-5; D is ambiguous. V lost 2 bases, J lost 1 base, and 10 bases lay in between. Germline V gives CDR1 SGHRS, CDR2 YFSETQ. The CDR3 is made up of 15 amino acids. The CDR3 is CASSFGYGSNQPQHF. CDR3 DNA sequence: TGCGCCAGCAGCTTCGGGTACGGCAGCAATCAGCCCCAGCATTTT.

This clonotype was counted many times. The chain is built from TRBV6-5 and TRBJ2-1; weak D call: TRBD2 (5 bases). The better agreement between TRBJ2-7 and the DNA end casts doubt on the J call. CDR3 length equals 14 residues. Germline CDR1 reads MNHEY; CDR2 reads SVGAGI. This CDR3 reads CASSYSRVYNEQYF. The CDR3 nucleotides read TGTGCCAGCAGTTACTCGAGGGTCTACAATGAGCAGTACTTC.

A word on this clonotype: One end of the junction varies from germline; a read error may be responsible. The V and J genes are TRBV7-2 and TRBJ2-1, with D unresolved. The V gene's germline CDR1 is SGHTA and CDR2 FQGNSA. The CDR3 has 15 residues. CDR3 DNA sequence: TGTGCCAGCAGCGTACGAGTCGACTCCTCCAATGAGCAGTTCTTC. Its protein product is CASSVRVDSSNEQFF. Full variable domain (outside the CDR3, taken from reference TRBV7-2 and TRBJ2-1): GAGVSQSPSNKVTEKGKDVELRCDPISGHTALYWYRQSLGQGLEFLIYFQGNSAPDKSGLPSDRFSAERTGGSVSTLTIQRTQQEDSAVYLCASSVRVDSSNEQFFGPGTRLTVL.

As DNA, the CDR3 is TGCGCCAGCACCAAAGCGGGGGCCACAGATACGCAGTATTTT. It codes for CASTKAGATDTQYF. The rearrangement joins TRBV5-1 to TRBJ2-3; TRBD2 agrees at 8 bases. Germline-derived CDR1 and CDR2 are SGHRS and YFSETQ. This CDR3 spans 14 amino acids. The V gene end was trimmed by 6 bases and the J gene end by 2 bases; junction bases not matched to a gene: 5.

The V gene is TRBV4-1, the J gene TRBJ2-4, with D uncertain. The CDR3 is made up of 13 amino acids. Per germline, CDR1 MGHRA and CDR2 YSYEKL. V was clipped by 5 bases and J by 5 bases, with 10 bases between them. The chain's CDR3 is CASSINPENIQYF. CDR3 sequence (DNA): TGCGCCAGCAGCATAAACCCAGAAAACATTCAGTACTTC.

The chain couples TRBV4-2 to TRBJ1-2; no definite D call. Looked up from germline, CDR1 is LGHNA and CDR2 is YNFKEQ. The CDR3 extends over 15 amino acids. Trimming pared 0 bases from V and 0 bases from J, leaving 8 bases between. CDR3 protein: CASSQESSSNYGYTF. The CDR3 nucleotides are TGTGCCAGCAGCCAAGAAAGCAGCTCTAACTATGGCTACACCTTC.

This clonotype has more than one count but fewer than ten. This chain connects TRBV27 to TRBJ1-1, with D perhaps matching TRBD1 (6 bases). Germline CDR1 is MNHEY and CDR2 is SMNVEV (reference sequence). The CDR3 spans 14 residues. The ends were cut back, 5 bases at V and 5 bases at J, with 15 bases in the middle. CDR3 protein: CASSHREAGTEAFF. The CDR3 nucleotides are TGTGCCAGCAGTCACAGGGAAGCAGGGACTGAAGCTTTCTTT.

V usage is TRBV20-1 and J usage is TRBJ2-3, with 7 bases identical to TRBD1. J gave up 2 bases and V 6 bases, and 11 bases lay outside the gene matches. CDR3 length: 15 amino acids. From germline, CDR1 is DFQATT and CDR2 SNEGSKA (reference sequence). The CDR3 DNA reads TGCAGTGCCGTCCTTACAGGGGTCACCACAGATACGCAGTATTTT. It is translated as CSAVLTGVTTDTQYF.

This CDR3 reads CATSAGADTQYF. In DNA form, the CDR3 reads TGTGCCACTAGTGCGGGGGCGGATACGCAGTATTTT. The chain joins TRBV12-3 or TRBV12-4 to TRBJ2-3; D is perhaps TRBD2 (7 bases). Trimming removed 10 bases from V and 6 bases from J, with 14 bases in between. This CDR3 has 12 amino acids.

The chain carries TRBV6-5 and TRBJ2-3; D is ambiguous. CDR3 size: 13 residues. CDR1 is MNHEY and CDR2 is SVGAGI in the germline V gene. V gave up 6 bases and J gave up 5 bases, with 12 bases separating them. The CDR3 reads CASSIKIEDTQYF. In DNA, the CDR3 is TGTGCCAGCAGCATAAAAATAGAAGATACGCAGTATTTT.

The rearrangement uses TRBV2 and TRBJ2-2, with 10 bases identical to TRBD1. Germline CDR1 and CDR2: SNHLY and FYNNEI. The length of the CDR3 is 12 residues. V shed 9 bases, J shed 8 bases, and the junction held 3 bases outside the gene matches. The CDR3 coding sequence is TGTGCCAGGGGGACAGGGGTTGGGGAGCTGTTTTTT. Protein product: CARGTGVGELFF. The full variable domain, completed using reference TRBV2 and TRBJ2-2, is EPEVTQTPSHQVTQMGQEVILRCVPISNHLYFYWYRQILGQKVEFLVSFYNNEISEKSEIFDDQFSVERPDGSNFTLKIRSTKLEDSAMYFCARGTGVGELFFGEGSRLTVL.

A few counts support this clonotype. The rearrangement uses TRBV6-5 and TRBJ1-6; 7 nucleotides line up with TRBD1. The CDR3 spans 14 residues. From germline, CDR1 is MNHEY and CDR2 SVGAGI. V gave up 8 bases and J gave up 5 bases; unmatched junction bases: 6. The chain's CDR3 is CASGMTGNNSPLHF. The CDR3 DNA sequence: TGTGCCAGCGGTATGACAGGGAATAATTCACCCCTCCACTTT.

In this sample, this clonotype turned up a few times. The rearrangement joins TRBV5-1 to TRBJ2-5; the D gene is possibly TRBD1 (6 bases). The CDR3 loop spans 14 amino acids. V was trimmed by 4 bases and J by 5 bases, leaving 15 bases between them. Germline assignment: CDR1 SGHRS and CDR2 YFSETQ. CDR3 region: CASSISRGIETQYF. CDR3 in DNA: TGCGCCAGCAGCATCAGCAGGGGTATTGAGACCCAGTACTTC.

The chain carries TRBV20-1 and TRBJ2-1; maybe TRBD1 (6 bases). This CDR3 is 14 amino acids long. V lost 0 bases to trimming and J lost 7 bases, with 13 bases between them. CDR1 and CDR2 (germline): DFQATT, SNEGSKA (reference sequence). The CDR3 loop reads CSARDTQGWNEQFF. For the CDR3, the DNA is TGCAGTGCTAGAGATACACAGGGTTGGAATGAGCAGTTCTTC.

This clonotype has only a few counts. CDR3 sequence: CASSYAGFSYEQYF. CDR3 DNA: TGTGCCAGCAGTTACGCAGGGTTCTCCTACGAGCAGTACTTC. J is TRBJ2-7 and V is TRBV6-2 or TRBV6-3; TRBD1 is a possible D gene (5 bases). The CDR3 totals 14 residues. Looked up from germline, CDR1 is MNHEY and CDR2 is SVGEGT. Trimming took off 2 bases at V and 0 bases at J, with 8 bases between the two ends.

The chain uses TRBV6-1 and TRBJ1-2; no reliable D call. The V end lost 0 bases, the J end lost 8 bases, and 19 bases lay between the germline ends. Germline V CDR1 and CDR2: MNHNS, SASEGT. The CDR3 spans 16 residues. The CDR3 reads CASSEARRWTAEGYTF. The CDR3 DNA reads as TGTGCCAGCAGTGAAGCGCGGCGTTGGACGGCCGAGGGCTACACCTTC.

This clonotype has a handful of counts. The chain carries TRBV28 and TRBJ2-7; 9 positions agree with TRBD1. CDR3 size: 17 residues. The V and J ends lost 5 bases and 7 bases, in that order; junction bases with no gene match: 18. Germline V gene sequence: CDR1 MDHEN, CDR2 SYDVKM. CDR3 coding DNA: TGTGCCAGCAGTCCCCAGACGACAGGGGGGATCTACAATGAGCAGTACTTC. Translation: CASSPQTTGGIYNEQYF.

This clonotype was seen a few times. The chain links TRBV7-2 to TRBJ1-2; D uncertain. The V gene lost 5 bases and the J gene lost 1 base, with 5 bases spanning the gap. The germline gives CDR1 SGHTA, CDR2 FQGNSA. This CDR3 is 12 amino acids long. The CDR3 DNA reads as TGTGCCAGCAGCCAGAATAACTATGGCTACACCTTC. It yields the protein CASSQNNYGYTF.

This clonotype has a count of ten or more. The chain is built from TRBV29-1 and TRBJ2-1; TRBD2 is a possible D gene (5 bases). V lost 1 base and J 8 bases, leaving 15 bases between the germline ends. Germline V gene data show CDR1 as SQVTM and CDR2 as ANQGSEA. The CDR3 sequence is 14 residues long. CDR3 DNA sequence: TGCAGCGTTGAAGGGAGGTTGGGGTTTGATGAGCAGTTCTTC. Its protein is CSVEGRLGFDEQFF.

This clonotype was detected a few times. The J gene is TRBJ1-6, the V gene TRBV10-3, with D maybe TRBD1 (5 bases). The V end was cut by 0 bases, the J end by 7 bases, with 10 bases between. Germline V gives CDR1 ENHRY, CDR2 SYGVKD. The CDR3 extends over 15 amino acids. The CDR3 sequence is CAISESGPKNSPLHF. The CDR3 DNA reads TGTGCCATCAGTGAGTCGGGACCGAAAAATTCACCCCTCCACTTT.

This clonotype was seen ten or more times. The CDR3 region is CASSQIRTGPTQYF. CDR3 nucleotides: TGCGCCAGCAGCCAAATTAGAACAGGGCCTACGCAGTATTTT. J is TRBJ2-3 and V is TRBV4-1; TRBD1 is a possible D gene (6 bases). The ends were cut back, 2 bases at V and 8 bases at J, with 14 bases in the middle. Germline V CDR1 and CDR2: MGHRA, YSYEKL. There are 14 residues in the CDR3.